This T cell receptor beta chain was captured in a study of blood T cell repertoires in COVID-19. Study background: The cDNA or gDNA used as material had been derived from T cells, B-cell-depleted T cells, or PBMCs.

CDR3 length: 17 residues. The V gene lost 0 bases and the J gene lost 3 bases, with 14 bases spanning the gap. Germline lookup yields CDR1 LGHNA and CDR2 YSLEER. Original analysis: By means of reference gene primer amplification, nucleated cell counts were estimated. Assay used: immunoSEQ multiplex PCR; TCRdb lists only in-frame clones, some missing. V and J calls plus clone size are reproduced from that table; the DNA served to infer D and trimming. The sample records more than 150,000 clones, more than 70% being singletons. The chain recombines TRBV4-3 with TRBJ1-4; D not resolved. This TCR was recovered from a man between 18 and 29 years old with active or convalescent COVID-19. The sample comprised peripheral blood. As DNA, the CDR3 is TGCGCCAGCAGCCAAGATTATCGGGGAAGGGCTAATGAAAAACTGTTTTTT. Protein product: CASSQDYRGRANEKLFF.